This T cell receptor beta chain derives from a study of T cell changes during pregnancy in multiple sclerosis. Per the germline V gene, CDR1 is LGHNA and CDR2 is YNFKEQ. This CDR3 has 16 residues. The V and J ends lost 1 base and 9 bases respectively, with 20 bases between them. Profiling relied on immunoSEQ multiplex PCR, and the TCRdb table lists in-frame clones only, not all of them. The sample holds some 51,000 clones, 85% to 95% seen once. This clonotype was sampled from a female donor with multiple sclerosis, enrolled in a pregnancy study. The chain has TRBV4-2 and TRBJ2-3, with D possibly being TRBD1 (6 bases). Sample: CD4+ T cells from peripheral blood mononuclear cells, taken in the second trimester of pregnancy. In nucleotides, the CDR3 is TGTGCCAGCAGCCAAGGGGGGCCGCCAGGCTCCGACACGCAGTATTTT. It specifies CASSQGGPPGSDTQYF.